This TCR beta chain was identified during a study of T cell clonality in common variable immunodeficiency. The study, taken as a whole, reports: In common variable immunodeficiency, TCR beta chains reportedly carried fewer deletions and N-nucleotide insertions.

The V end lost 8 bases, the J end lost 0 bases, and 19 bases lay between the germline ends. Germline CDR1 MNHEY, CDR2 SVGEGT. The CDR3 loop spans 16 amino acids. There are a few counts of this clone. What it recognizes is unknown. The read ends 3 residues early relative to the CDR3; the germline J gene fills the gap. TCRdb's table, derived via immunoSEQ multiplex PCR, lists solely in-frame clones and lacks some. Recorded here are about 26,000 clones, with no singletons, and the ten leading clones hold approximately 22%. Blood came from CVID subjects not ill and not taking immunomodulatory or immunosuppressive medication.

The chain links TRBV6-2 or TRBV6-3 to TRBJ2-5; no reliable D call. This clonotype originated in a human donor with common variable immunodeficiency. The specimen sequenced was peripheral blood mononuclear cells. CDR3 amino acids: CASVYPNPPYQETQYF. The CDR3 DNA, read in part, is TGTGCCAGCGTCTACCCCAACCCTCCGTACCAAGAGACC.